The 25 T cell receptor beta chains presented below share a single source sample, sequenced in a study of vaccination and CD4 T cells after COVID-19. The treatment is: 10-day PBMC culture with coronavirus spike peptide pools or control peptides (ViraFEST assay). The assay that was used to sequence DNA from cultured CD4+ T cells was the Oncomine TCR Beta short-read assay. Using its own MiXCR run on the PCR reads, TCRdb lists one record per CDR3 protein. In the table there are 2,000 to 2,500 distinct CDR3 sequences, 27% of which are singletons. These receptors' targets are unknown. This sample comprised CD4+ T cells from blood, cultured in vitro, obtained after SARS-CoV-2 vaccination. The receptors shown here come from a human donor who had recovered from COVID-19.

This clonotype is large in the sample. The rearrangement joins TRBV20-1 to TRBJ1-5, with a weak D call TRBD1 (6 bases). The CDR3 is made up of 15 amino acids. Trimming left V 3 bases short and J 3 bases short, with 15 bases between. Germline values: CDR1 DFQATT, CDR2 SNEGSKA (reference sequence). This CDR3 is CSARETGLSNQPQHF. CDR3 nucleotides: TGCAGTGCTAGGGAGACAGGCCTTTCCAATCAGCCCCAGCATTTT.

This clonotype came up a few times. V usage is TRBV10-3 and J usage is TRBJ2-7, with 8 bases identical to TRBD1. Germline V lookup: CDR1 ENHRY, CDR2 SYGVKD. J was trimmed by 7 bases and V by 5 bases; bases with no gene match: 10. The CDR3 has 14 amino acids. The CDR3 bases are TGTGCCATCAGTCATCCTCAGGGGGCGAGAGAGCAGTACTTC. Protein sequence: CAISHPQGAREQYF.

This clonotype is medium-sized by share. This chain joins TRBV6-1 and TRBJ1-2; D remains unclear. CDR3 size: 12 residues. CDR1 and CDR2 (germline): MNHNS, SASEGT. Trimming took 5 bases from V and 8 from J, leaving 12 bases between them. The DNA for the CDR3 is TGTGCCAGCAGTCCCGGTAGCTTAGGCTACACCTTC. Encoded protein: CASSPGSLGYTF.

The chain employs TRBV6-1 and TRBJ2-4, with D possibly being TRBD2 (6 bases). Per the germline V gene, CDR1 is MNHNS and CDR2 is SASEGT. The ends were cut back, 4 bases at V and 0 bases at J, with 10 bases in the middle. CDR3 length: 15 amino acids. In nucleotides, the CDR3 is TGTGCCAGCAGTGGCTCCGGGGGAGCCAAAAACATTCAGTACTTC. It encodes CASSGSGGAKNIQYF.

This clonotype is classed as medium-sized. The chain links TRBV20-1 to TRBJ2-7; the D gene is possibly TRBD1 (5 bases). Per germline, CDR1 DFQATT and CDR2 SNEGSKA (reference sequence). This CDR3 is built from 12 residues. The CDR3 loop reads CSPGQPPYEQYF. CDR3 in DNA: TGCAGCCCAGGGCAGCCCCCGTACGAGCAGTACTTC.

The V call is TRBV5-1, the J call TRBJ2-5, with D perhaps matching TRBD1 (6 bases). Germline-derived CDR1 and CDR2 are SGHRS and YFSETQ. Between the trimmed V and J ends, which lost 4 bases and 5 bases, there was a span of 12 bases. The CDR3 is 13 residues long. The CDR3 sequence: CASSGQIGETQYF. CDR3 coding DNA: TGCGCCAGCAGCGGACAGATCGGGGAGACCCAGTACTTC.

This clonotype came up once. The chain carries TRBV10-1 and TRBJ1-5; 7 bases match TRBD1. The V and J ends lost 6 bases and 6 bases, in that order; junction bases with no gene match: 2. CDR1 and CDR2 (germline): WNHNN, SYGVQD (reference sequence). The CDR3 has 12 residues. The CDR3: CASSSGGQPQHF. As DNA, the CDR3 is TGCGCCAGCAGCTCAGGGGGTCAGCCCCAGCATTTT.

The chain carries TRBV21-1 and TRBJ1-2; the DNA was not used to check the table's D call, TRBD1. TRBV21-1 is an annotated pseudogene. This CDR3 is built from 18 residues. This CDR3 is CASSKALFLGRAVYGYTF. The CDR3 DNA sequence: TGTGCCAGCAGCAAAGCGCTGTTTTTGGGCAGGGCGGTCTATGGCTACACCTTC.

This chain uses TRBV29-1 with TRBJ2-3; the match to TRBD1 covers 11 bases. With 6 bases clipped from V and 6 bases from J, the junction kept 14 bases outside the gene matches. In germline, CDR1 is SQVTM, CDR2 ANQGSEA. There are 16 residues in the CDR3. The CDR3 nucleotides read TGCAGCGTCATGCCCCCCGGGACAGGGGGGAGGGATACGCAGTATTTT. Its protein is CSVMPPGTGGRDTQYF.

This clonotype qualifies as medium-sized. The chain couples TRBV7-3 to TRBJ1-2; D call uncertain. Germline assignment: CDR1 SGHTA and CDR2 FQGTGA. This CDR3 is built from 13 residues. The V end lost 5 bases, the J end lost 4 bases, and 11 bases lay between the germline ends. The DNA of the CDR3 is TGTGCCAGCAGCCCCTCCGGTGGCTATGGCTACACCTTC. This translates into CASSPSGGYGYTF.

This clonotype turned up a few times. CDR3 bases: TGCAGTGCTAGGGGACAGGGTCCGAATGAGCAGTTCTTC. Its protein product is CSARGQGPNEQFF. This chain uses TRBV20-1 with TRBJ2-1; TRBD1 matches 9 bases. This CDR3 spans 13 amino acids. In germline, CDR1 is DFQATT, CDR2 SNEGSKA (reference sequence). Losses at the gene ends were 3 bases for V and 7 bases for J; bases not matched to a gene: 4.

In its sample, this clonotype ranks as medium-sized. CDR3 region: CSALSGEAGTQYF. The CDR3 nucleotides are TGCAGTGCTTTAAGCGGGGAAGCCGGGACCCAGTACTTC. The V call is TRBV20-1, the J call TRBJ2-5; TRBD2 matches at 7 bases. The CDR3 length is 13 residues. J was trimmed by 7 bases and V by 5 bases; bases with no gene match: 10. Germline values: CDR1 DFQATT, CDR2 SNEGSKA (reference sequence).

By sample share, this clonotype is medium-sized. The chain links TRBV6-1 to TRBJ2-5, with a possible D match to TRBD2 (7 bases). The CDR3 loop spans 15 amino acids. The ends were cut back, 4 bases at V and 2 bases at J, with 14 bases in the middle. CDR1 and CDR2 (germline): MNHNS, SASEGT. In DNA form, the CDR3 reads TGTGCCAGCAGTGGACCGCGGGGGCAACAAGAGACCCAGTACTTC. Protein: CASSGPRGQQETQYF.

The sample holds a few counts of this clonotype. The chain is built from TRBV6-1 and TRBJ1-5; no clear D. The CDR3 spans 14 residues. Trimming took off 10 bases at V and 4 bases at J, with 17 bases between the two ends. Germline CDR1 MNHNS, CDR2 SASEGT. CDR3 bases: TGTGCCACCTCCAGAGGGTATGGGAATCAGCCCCAGCATTTT. This translates into CATSRGYGNQPQHF.

This clonotype was counted only a few times. The rearrangement joins TRBV7-2 to TRBJ1-2; 8 bases are a match to TRBD1. Germline CDR1 is SGHTA and CDR2 is FQGNSA. The CDR3 loop spans 15 amino acids. Unmatched junction bases numbered 3, after V lost 3 bases and J lost 0 bases. In nucleotides, the CDR3 is TGTGCCAGCAGCTTGGGACAGGTCGCTAACTATGGCTACACCTTC. It encodes CASSLGQVANYGYTF.

Concerning this clonotype itself: Just one base apart from a much larger clone, this may be a read error. The chain combines TRBV7-9 with TRBJ2-1; TRBD2 agrees at 9 bases. CDR1 is SEHNR and CDR2 is FQNEAQ in the germline V gene (reference sequence). The CDR3 runs 15 residues. Trimming at V came to 2 bases and at J to 9 bases, leaving 8 bases not matched to a gene. Written as DNA, the CDR3 is TGTGCCAGCAGCTTACAGGGGACTAGCCAAAGTGAGCAGTTCTTC. This translates into CASSLQGTSQSEQFF.

About this clonotype: A single base is all that separates this from a far larger clone, so a read error is likely. V and J are TRBV20-1 and TRBJ2-1, with 10 bases that match TRBD1. With 3 bases clipped from V and 10 bases from J, the junction kept 12 bases outside the gene matches. The CDR3 length is 15 residues. Germline V gene data show CDR1 as DFQATT and CDR2 as SNEGSKA (reference sequence). CDR3 sequence: CSARDRDRGWNEQFF. The CDR3 nucleotides read TGCAGTGCTAGGGACCGGGACAGGGGTTGGAACGAGCAGTTCTTC.

The chain has TRBV7-9 and TRBJ2-6, with 9 bases lining up with TRBD1. Germline V lookup: CDR1 SEHNR, CDR2 FQNEAQ (reference sequence). The junction had 2 bases not matched to a gene; V was cut back by 8 bases and J by 0 bases. CDR3 length: 15 residues. The CDR3 spells CASRTGVSGANVLTF. Written as DNA, the CDR3 is TGTGCCAGCCGGACAGGGGTCTCTGGGGCCAACGTCCTGACTTTC.

Sample share makes this clonotype medium-sized (0.01 to 0.1%). V and J are TRBV7-2 and TRBJ1-6; no definite D call. The length of the CDR3 is 16 residues. The V and J ends lost 2 bases and 10 bases respectively, with 18 bases between them. Germline V lookup: CDR1 SGHTA, CDR2 FQGNSA. CDR3: CASSLFFDATGSPLHF. The CDR3 DNA sequence: TGTGCCAGCAGCTTATTTTTCGACGCTACGGGATCACCCCTCCACTTT.

This clonotype was found a few times. This chain links TRBV20-1 with TRBJ2-2, with 8 bases matching TRBD1. The V gene's germline CDR1 is DFQATT and CDR2 SNEGSKA (reference sequence). V was clipped by 3 bases and J by 1 base; unmatched bases: 7. This CDR3 has 16 residues. The CDR3 reads CSARRTGFGNTGELFF. In DNA form, the CDR3 reads TGCAGTGCTAGGAGGACAGGGTTCGGGAACACCGGGGAGCTGTTTTTT.

This clonotype is large within its sample. The V call is TRBV7-3, the J call TRBJ2-3; D possibly corresponds to TRBD1 (5 bases). CDR1 is SGHTA, CDR2 FQGTGA, per germline. Trimming left V 3 bases short and J 6 bases short, with 7 bases between. The CDR3 has 12 residues. DNA of the CDR3: TGTGCCAGCAGCTTGGGGCGGGATACGCAGTATTTT. Amino acid sequence: CASSLGRDTQYF.

In its sample, this clonotype is medium-sized. The rearrangement links TRBV6-1 to TRBJ2-7, with 8 bases matching TRBD1. Per the germline V gene, CDR1 is MNHNS and CDR2 is SASEGT. With V trimmed by 8 bases and J by 2 bases, 5 bases remained unmatched. The CDR3 contains 13 residues. DNA for the CDR3: TGTGCCAGCGGACAGGGCCTTACCTACGAGCAGTACTTC. It translates to CASGQGLTYEQYF.

This clonotype has a handful of counts. The J gene is TRBJ2-7, the V gene TRBV2; the match to TRBD2 covers 7 bases. The CDR3 covers 15 residues. Trimming removed 5 bases from V and 3 bases from J; junction bases left unmatched: 10. The germline V gene has CDR1 SNHLY and CDR2 FYNNEI. The CDR3 DNA is TGTGCCAGCAGTCGAACGGGGGGATCTCTCTACGAGCAGTACTTC. Protein sequence: CASSRTGGSLYEQYF.

This clonotype was seen only a few times. This chain links TRBV4-3 with TRBJ1-1; D ambiguous. The germline CDR1 and CDR2 sequences are LGHNA and YSLEER. The V end was cut by 6 bases, the J end by 1 base, with 12 bases between. The CDR3 extends over 14 amino acids. The CDR3 bases are TGCGCCAGCAGAGTGGGGAAATCGAACACTGAAGCTTTCTTT. Translation gives CASRVGKSNTEAFF.

This clonotype was picked up a small number of times. This chain uses TRBV29-1 with TRBJ2-7, with no clear D. The CDR3 loop spans 12 amino acids. Germline CDR1 SQVTM, CDR2 ANQGSEA. Trimming pared 2 bases from V and 3 bases from J, leaving 8 bases between. The DNA of the CDR3 is TGCAGCGTTGAAACGGCCTACTACGAGCAGTACTTC. This gives the protein CSVETAYYEQYF.